A single sample gave rise to the 22 T cell receptor beta chains below, sequenced in a study of blood T cell repertoires in COVID-19 (dated by TCRdb to about 2020). Library creation used the immunoSEQ multiplex PCR assay. The source is immuneACCESS, and TCRdb retained only in-frame sequences with V and J called. Part of the clones is not carried over; for the studies checked, unresolved V genes explain less than half of this, and the remainder is unexplained. The sample has fewer than 200,000 clones on record, roughly 82% of them singletons. Jointly, the top ten make up over 7.5% of the sample. The sequencing sample was made of peripheral blood. The receptors come from a woman between 70 and 85 years old with acute or convalescent COVID-19.

This clone has only a few counts. CDR3 coding DNA: TGTGCCAGCAGTTTGTCGGGGGCGGGAGAGGAAAAACTGTTTTTT. Translation: CASSLSGAGEEKLFF. The rearrangement joins TRBV28 to TRBJ1-4, with TRBD1 as a possible D gene (6 bases). The length of the CDR3 is 15 residues. Trimming shortened V by 3 bases and J by 8 bases, and 16 bases separated the two germline ends. Per germline, CDR1 MDHEN and CDR2 SYDVKM.

The chain joins TRBV5-4 to TRBJ1-4, with TRBD1 matching 8 bases. V dropped 4 bases and J dropped 4; count of bases not matched to a gene: 6. Germline-derived CDR1 and CDR2 are SGHNT and YYREEE (reference sequence). The CDR3 spans 15 residues. The CDR3 DNA follows: TGTGCCAGCAGCATGCGGACAGGGATTAATGAAAAACTGTTTTTT. Its translation is CASSMRTGINEKLFF. Complete variable domain (other parts from reference TRBV5-4 and TRBJ1-4): ETGVTQSPTHLIKTRGQQVTLRCSSQSGHNTVSWYQQALGQGPQFIFQYYREEENGRGNFPPRFSGLQFPNYSSELNVNALELDDSALYLCASSMRTGINEKLFFGSGTQLSVL.

The rearrangement joins TRBV18 to TRBJ2-1, with D maybe TRBD2 (5 bases). This CDR3 is 15 amino acids long. The germline V gene has CDR1 KGHSH and CDR2 LQKENI. Trimming left V 5 bases short and J 5 bases short, with 16 bases between. The CDR3 nucleotides read TGTGCCAGCTCAGAAAGACTACCCACCAACAATGAGCAGTTCTTC. Translation gives CASSERLPTNNEQFF.

This clone was seen once. The rearrangement links TRBV7-3 to TRBJ2-2, with a weak D call TRBD1 (6 bases). The V gene lost 1 base and the J gene lost 2 bases, with 8 bases spanning the gap. The germline V gene encodes CDR1 SGHTA and CDR2 FQGTGA. CDR3 length: 15 amino acids. The CDR3 protein is CASSLKGTNTGELFF. As DNA, the CDR3 is TGTGCCAGCAGCTTAAAAGGGACAAACACCGGGGAGCTGTTTTTT.

The chain couples TRBV18 to TRBJ1-4; 7 bases are shared with TRBD1. The CDR3 length is 20 residues. Trimming removed 3 bases from V and 0 bases from J; junction bases left unmatched: 16. CDR1 and CDR2 from the germline V gene are KGHSH and LQKENI. The CDR3 spells CASSPLGPGTESSTNEKLFF. The CDR3 DNA follows: TGTGCCAGCTCACCCCTCGGTCCCGGGACAGAATCCTCAACTAATGAAAAACTGTTTTTT.

CDR3 sequence (DNA): TGTGCCAGCAGCCTCCGAGTGGGAGGAACAAGAGATACGCAGTATTTT. Translated: CASSLRVGGTRDTQYF. This chain connects TRBV3-1 (or the pseudogene TRBV3-2) to TRBJ2-3; D is perhaps TRBD2 (6 bases). Germline CDR1 LGHDT, CDR2 YNNKEL (reference sequence). The CDR3 has 16 amino acids. The V end lost 4 bases, the J end lost 5 bases, and 19 bases lay between the germline ends.

This rearrangement joins TRBV5-1 to TRBJ1-3; possibly TRBD1 for D (6 bases). Trimming took off 1 base at V and 4 bases at J, with 12 bases between the two ends. This CDR3 comprises 15 residues. CDR1 and CDR2 from the germline V gene are SGHRS and YFSETQ. CDR3 sequence reads: CASSLNTGPGNTIYF. The CDR3 nucleotides read TGCGCCAGCAGCTTGAACACAGGGCCAGGAAACACCATATATTTT.

The chain uses TRBV10-1 and TRBJ2-5, with TRBD1 matching over 9 bases. Germline trimming cut 4 bases from V and 2 bases from J; bases unmatched to any gene: 2. CDR1 is WNHNN, CDR2 SYGVQD, per germline (reference sequence). The CDR3 is 14 amino acids. Written as DNA, the CDR3 is TGCGCCAGCAGTGGGGGGACAGGGCAAGAGACCCAGTACTTC. Protein sequence: CASSGGTGQETQYF.

The chain employs TRBV6-2 or TRBV6-3 and TRBJ1-5; D uncertain. Germline V gene lookup returns CDR1 MNHEY and CDR2 SVGEGT. The CDR3 length is 14 residues. Deletions cut 0 bases from V and 7 bases from J, with 10 bases between. The CDR3: CASSYSTPRQPQHF. CDR3 DNA: TGTGCCAGCAGTTACTCGACCCCGAGGCAGCCCCAGCATTTT.

This clone was detected once. The chain has TRBV7-8 and TRBJ1-2; 9 bases fit TRBD1. V lost 6 bases to trimming and J lost 7 bases; unmatched junction nucleotides: 12. CDR1 and CDR2 from the germline V gene are SGHVS and FQNEAQ. The CDR3 is made up of 15 amino acids. The CDR3 bases are TGTGCCAGCAGAGAGGGGGACAGGGCCTTCAGTGGCTACACCTTC. It is translated as CASREGDRAFSGYTF.

This clone came up once. The chain uses TRBV9 and TRBJ2-5, with D perhaps TRBD1 (5 bases). V was cut by 0 bases and J by 7 bases, with 13 bases left in between. This CDR3 is 14 amino acids long. Germline V gene data show CDR1 as SGDLS and CDR2 as YYNGEE. The CDR3 loop is CASSVGSYRGTQYF. The CDR3 DNA follows: TGTGCCAGCAGCGTAGGATCGTATAGGGGGACCCAGTACTTC.

V usage is TRBV28 and J usage is TRBJ1-2, with D unresolved. The CDR3 totals 14 residues. The V end was cut by 1 base, the J end by 6 bases, with 12 bases between. Looked up from germline, CDR1 is MDHEN and CDR2 is SYDVKM. CDR3 in amino acids: CASSLLAGMNGYTF. In DNA, the CDR3 is TGTGCCAGCAGTTTATTGGCGGGGATGAATGGCTACACCTTC.

The V gene is TRBV28, the J gene TRBJ2-5; no definite D call. This CDR3 is 13 amino acids long. V was shortened by 3 bases and J by 1 base, with 6 bases between the two germline ends. CDR1 is MDHEN, CDR2 SYDVKM, per germline. CDR3 loop: CASSFEIQETQYF. CDR3 nucleotides: TGTGCCAGCAGTTTTGAGATCCAAGAGACCCAGTACTTC.

This clone was picked up a small number of times. The genes are TRBV4-1 and TRBJ2-1, with 11 bases matching TRBD2. This CDR3 has 16 amino acids. The V and J ends lost 1 base and 7 bases, in that order; junction bases with no gene match: 6. CDR1 and CDR2 (germline): MGHRA, YSYEKL. The CDR3 loop is CASSQAWLAGGNEQFF. The CDR3 DNA is TGCGCCAGCAGCCAAGCGTGGCTAGCGGGGGGTAATGAGCAGTTCTTC.

The CDR3 loop is CATGGIGAGNTIYF. In DNA, the CDR3 is TGTGCCACCGGCGGCATCGGAGCTGGAAACACCATATATTTT. The V call is TRBV25-1, the J call TRBJ1-3; D gene unclear. V lost 10 bases, J lost 2 bases, and 15 bases lay in between. Germline V gene sequence: CDR1 MGHDK, CDR2 SYGVNS. CDR3 length: 14 amino acids.

This chain connects TRBV11-2 to TRBJ2-6; the D gene is possibly TRBD1 (6 bases). The CDR3 spans 15 residues. The V and J ends lost 3 bases and 0 bases respectively, with 6 bases between them. CDR1 and CDR2 from the germline V gene are SGHAT and FQNNGV. CDR3 bases: TGTGCCAGCAGCTTGACAGGCTCTGGGGCCAACGTCCTGACTTTC. Amino acids: CASSLTGSGANVLTF.

The chain joins TRBV10-3 to TRBJ1-4; 10 positions match TRBD1. Germline CDR1 and CDR2: ENHRY and SYGVKD. Trimming cost V 6 bases and J 5 bases; bases outside gene matches: 6. This CDR3 has 15 residues. The chain's CDR3 is CAIRDGQGGNEKLFF. The CDR3 coding sequence is TGTGCCATCAGAGACGGACAGGGGGGGAATGAAAAACTGTTTTTT.

This clone was detected once. The CDR3 region is CAWSTRRVTVSQPQHF. CDR3 in DNA: TGTGCCTGGAGTACCCGCCGAGTTACAGTATCTCAGCCCCAGCATTTT. The V gene is TRBV30, the J gene TRBJ1-5, with D unclear. CDR1 is GTSNPN and CDR2 is SVGIG in the germline V gene (reference sequence). Trimming took 2 bases from V and 6 from J, leaving 20 bases between them. This CDR3 region has 16 residues.

The genes are TRBV6-5 and TRBJ1-1; D is perhaps TRBD1 (6 bases). The germline V and J ends were trimmed by 3 bases and 4 bases, with 15 bases remaining between them. Germline V gene data show CDR1 as MNHEY and CDR2 as SVGAGI. The CDR3 has 15 residues. The CDR3 DNA follows: TGTGCCAGCAGTTATTCCGCCAGGGGCCCCACTGAAGCTTTCTTT. Encoded protein: CASSYSARGPTEAFF.

The V gene is TRBV7-2, the J gene TRBJ2-5, with 9 nucleotides matching TRBD2. The V and J ends lost 4 bases and 7 bases, in that order; junction bases with no gene match: 22. This CDR3 is built from 19 residues. Germline V gives CDR1 SGHTA, CDR2 FQGNSA. The DNA for the CDR3 is TGTGCCAGCAGCTACGACGCCCCAGGGACTAGCACCCGAGGGGGGACCCAGTACTTC. Protein product: CASSYDAPGTSTRGGTQYF.

This clone came up a few times. V gene TRBV12-3 or TRBV12-4 combines with J gene TRBJ1-2; D ambiguous. The CDR3 is made up of 11 amino acids. Trimming removed 3 bases at V and 3 bases at J, with 2 bases between. DNA for the CDR3: TGTGCCAGCAGTTTCTACTATGGCTACACCTTC. Translation gives CASSFYYGYTF.

This clone was seen a handful of times. The chain couples TRBV6-5 to TRBJ2-3, with D tentatively TRBD2 (6 bases). V was trimmed by 5 bases and J by 1 base, leaving 13 bases between them. The germline V gene encodes CDR1 MNHEY and CDR2 SVGAGI. This CDR3 has 15 residues. CDR3 region: CASSTTSFRTDTQYF. CDR3 nucleotide sequence: TGTGCCAGCAGTACCACTAGCTTTCGCACAGATACGCAGTATTTT.